A single sample gave rise to the 9 T cell receptor beta chains below, sequenced in a study of blood T cell repertoires in COVID-19. Sequencing was performed with immunoSEQ multiplex PCR; in TCRdb, only in-frame clones are kept and a portion is missing. The data show roughly 140,000 clones, with around 87% seen just once and under 7% held by the top ten. Sequencing was carried out using peripheral blood. The source is a human donor in a cohort sampled during active COVID-19.

This clone was found once. This chain links TRBV23-1 with TRBJ2-7; 8 nucleotides line up with TRBD1. TRBV23-1 is an open reading frame, and its role is uncertain. Trimming cost V 4 bases and J 4 bases; bases outside gene matches: 12. The CDR3 runs 16 residues. The CDR3 here is CASSLPSGTGDYEQYF. CDR3 nucleotides: TGCGCCAGCAGTCTACCCTCCGGGACAGGAGATTACGAGCAGTACTTC.

The chain links TRBV11-2 to TRBJ2-2; D gene unclear. The V gene lost 1 base and the J gene lost 4 bases, with 7 bases spanning the gap. The length of the CDR3 is 14 residues. Germline values: CDR1 SGHAT, CDR2 FQNNGV. The CDR3 DNA reads as TGTGCCAGCAGCTTAGCAGGCAGCACCGGGGAGCTGTTTTTT. Encoded protein: CASSLAGSTGELFF.

The chain combines TRBV6-1 with TRBJ2-3; 9 bases line up with TRBD2. The J segment lost 8 bases and the V segment lost 10 bases, leaving 4 bases of the junction unmatched. The CDR3 totals 11 residues. Germline V gene data show CDR1 as MNHNS and CDR2 as SASEGT. CDR3 protein: CATGAGGTQYF. The CDR3 nucleotides read TGTGCCACCGGAGCGGGGGGTACGCAGTATTTT.

The CDR3 DNA sequence: TGTGCCAGCAGTCCAAGGGGGAGCATCGGACACACAGATACGCAGTATTTT. It is translated as CASSPRGSIGHTDTQYF. This sequence joins TRBV27 and TRBJ2-3, with D perhaps TRBD1 (6 bases). V dropped 5 bases and J dropped 2 bases, with 20 bases sitting between them. This CDR3 is 17 amino acids long. Per germline, CDR1 MNHEY and CDR2 SMNVEV (reference sequence).

The J gene is TRBJ2-1, the V gene TRBV7-3; tentative D call: TRBD1 (5 bases). The V gene lost 3 bases and the J gene lost 9 bases, with 12 bases spanning the gap. The germline CDR1 and CDR2 sequences are SGHTA and FQGTGA. The CDR3 is 13 residues long. Written as DNA, the CDR3 is TGTGCCAGCAGCTTTACCAGGGAAGCTGAGCAGTTCTTC. Its translation: CASSFTREAEQFF. The full variable domain, its missing parts supplied by reference TRBV7-3 and TRBJ2-1, is GAGVSQTPSNKVTEKGKYVELRCDPISGHTALYWYRQSLGQGPEFLIYFQGTGAADDSGLPNDRFFAVRPEGSVSTLKIQRTERGDSAVYLCASSFTREAEQFFGPGTRLTVL.

J is TRBJ2-1 and V is TRBV2; TRBD2 matches at 12 bases. Germline V CDR1 and CDR2: SNHLY, FYNNEI. Trimming at V came to 4 bases and at J to 3 bases, leaving 1 base not matched to a gene. CDR3 length: 15 residues. CDR3 nucleotide sequence: TGTGCCAGCAGTGGGACTAGCGGGAACTACAATGAGCAGTTCTTC. Its translation: CASSGTSGNYNEQFF.

This chain joins TRBV4-2 and TRBJ2-7; 9 nucleotides align to TRBD1. CDR3 length: 14 amino acids. V shed 0 bases and J 12 bases; nucleotides not matched to a gene: 9. The V gene's germline CDR1 is LGHNA and CDR2 YNFKEQ. In DNA, the CDR3 is TGTGCCAGCAGCCAAGATGGGGGACAGGGTCCTTGGTACTTC. The encoded protein is CASSQDGGQGPWYF.

This chain connects TRBV30 to TRBJ1-5, with TRBD1 identical over 7 bases. Trimming cost V 2 bases and J 2 bases; bases outside gene matches: 3. Germline CDR1 is GTSNPN and CDR2 is SVGIG (reference sequence). The length of the CDR3 is 14 residues. CDR3 region: CAWSKDRGNQPQHF. The DNA for the CDR3 is TGTGCCTGGAGTAAAGACAGGGGCAATCAGCCCCAGCATTTT.

The chain joins TRBV4-1 to TRBJ2-7, with 8 positions matching TRBD1. This CDR3 contains 16 residues. Germline V CDR1 and CDR2: MGHRA, YSYEKL. V was clipped by 0 bases and J by 5 bases; unmatched bases: 9. The CDR3 DNA sequence: TGCGCCAGCAGCCAAGAAGCCGAGACAGGGGTCCACGAGCAGTACTTC. It is translated as CASSQEAETGVHEQYF.